This TCR beta chain stems from a study of cytomegalovirus exposure and HLA in healthy donors. CDR1 and CDR2 from the germline V gene are SGHTA and FQGNSA. V lost 1 base and J lost 4; bases outside the gene matches: 8. The CDR3 runs to 16 residues. 13 Jbeta primers and 60 Vbeta primers were used for the PCR. TCRdb's copy holds only in-frame clones and misses some; the assay was immunoSEQ multiplex PCR. The sample consists of over 150,000 clones, around 74% of them appearing once. Sequencing input: PBMCs. The sequence came from a girl between 5 and 17 years old in good health and CMV-seropositive. The rearrangement uses TRBV7-2 and TRBJ2-3; TRBD2 agrees at 7 bases. CDR3 loop: CASSLGVGGYADTQYF. The CDR3 DNA is TGTGCCAGCAGCTTAGGGGTCGGGGGGTACGCAGATACGCAGTATTTT. Using reference TRBV7-2 and TRBJ2-3 for the parts outside the CDR3, the full variable domain is GAGVSQSPSNKVTEKGKDVELRCDPISGHTALYWYRQSLGQGLEFLIYFQGNSAPDKSGLPSDRFSAERTGGSVSTLTIQRTQQEDSAVYLCASSLGVGGYADTQYFGPGTRLTVL.